The source of this TCR beta chain is a study of control samples from healthy donors and cancer patients. The CDR3 has 15 amino acids. V dropped 2 bases and J dropped 1 base, with 11 bases sitting between them. The V gene's germline CDR1 is SGHRS and CDR2 YFSETQ. Libraries were prepared by immunoSEQ multiplex PCR; TCRdb keeps only in-frame clonotypes and omits some of them. Of about 20,000 clones in the sample, about 88% are singletons; the top ten hold 32%. This clone has just a few counts. Sequenced sample: PBMCs. The V and J genes are TRBV5-1 and TRBJ2-3; D is possibly TRBD1 or TRBD2 (6 bases each). The TCR comes from a man aged 60-69 years with head and neck cancer. CDR3 residues: CASSLQGGRTDTQYF. DNA of the CDR3: TGCGCCAGCAGCTTACAGGGAGGCCGCACAGATACGCAGTATTTT.